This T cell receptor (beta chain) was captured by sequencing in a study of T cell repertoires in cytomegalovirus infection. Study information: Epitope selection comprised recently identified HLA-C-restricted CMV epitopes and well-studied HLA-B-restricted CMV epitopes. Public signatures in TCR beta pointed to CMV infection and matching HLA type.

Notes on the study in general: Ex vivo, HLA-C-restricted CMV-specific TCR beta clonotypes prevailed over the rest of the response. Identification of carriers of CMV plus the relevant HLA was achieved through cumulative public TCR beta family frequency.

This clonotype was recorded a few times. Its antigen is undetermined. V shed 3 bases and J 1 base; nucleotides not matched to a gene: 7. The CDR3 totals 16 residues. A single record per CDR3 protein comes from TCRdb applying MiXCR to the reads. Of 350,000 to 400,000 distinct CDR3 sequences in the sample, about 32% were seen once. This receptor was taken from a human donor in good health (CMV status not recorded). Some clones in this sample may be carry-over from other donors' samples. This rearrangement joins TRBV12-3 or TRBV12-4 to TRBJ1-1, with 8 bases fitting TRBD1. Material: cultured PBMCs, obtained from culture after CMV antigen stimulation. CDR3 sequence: CASSFGGRGRNTEAFF. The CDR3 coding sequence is TGTGCCAGCAGTTTCGGAGGCAGGGGGCGGAACACTGAAGCTTTCTTT.